One and the same sample provided the 20 T cell receptor beta chains below, sequenced in a study of molecular identifiers for immune sequencing clone quantification. TCRdb ran MiXCR on the PCR reads and lists one entry per CDR3 protein. The sample lists tens of thousands of distinct CDR3 sequences, less than 25% occurring once. Sequencing was done on a sample of naive CD8+ T cells from blood, with Jurkat cell RNA spiked in. Subset meaning: FACS-sorted CD8+CD4-CCR7+CD45RA+ naive T cells. These receptor sequences come from a human donor in good health. Some libraries in this study had Jurkat cell RNA spiked in.

On this clonotype: Sequence at one end of the junction differs from germline and may be a read error. This rearrangement joins TRBV4-1 to TRBJ2-3, with D uncertain. Looked up from germline, CDR1 is MGHRA and CDR2 is YSYEKL. The CDR3 is made up of 15 amino acids. CDR3 sequence (DNA): TGCGCCAGCAGCCAAGACGGCCTCAGCACAGATACGCCGTATTTT. This codes for CASSQDGLSTDTPYF.

This clonotype was seen many times. The rearrangement uses TRBV28 and TRBJ2-3; possible D gene TRBD2, 7 bases. Trimming pared 3 bases from V and 4 bases from J, leaving 14 bases between. There are 15 residues in the CDR3. Germline V gene sequence: CDR1 MDHEN, CDR2 SYDVKM. The CDR3 sequence is CASSFIGEGADTQYF. The CDR3 DNA reads TGTGCCAGCAGTTTCATAGGGGAGGGGGCAGATACGCAGTATTTT. Supplemented by reference TRBV28 and TRBJ2-3, the full variable domain reads DVKVTQSSRYLVKRTGEKVFLECVQDMDHENMFWYRQDPGLGLRLIYFSYDVKMKEKGDIPEGYSVSREKKERFSLILESASTNQTSMYLCASSFIGEGADTQYFGPGTRLTVL.

As concerns this clonotype: This may come from a read error, since a much larger clone is one base off. The conserved phenylalanine or tryptophan is not found at the CDR3 terminus, so this likely reflects a read error. The V and J genes are TRBV4-3 and TRBJ2-3; no clear D gene. Germline V gene sequence: CDR1 LGHNA, CDR2 YSLEER. This CDR3 comprises 16 residues. V was trimmed by 0 bases and J by 3 bases, leaving 13 bases between them. In nucleotides, the CDR3 is TGCGCCAGCAGCCAAGATGGGGATTTAAGGACAGATACGCAGTATCTT. It yields the protein CASSQDGDLRTDTQYL.

The chain uses TRBV7-9 and TRBJ2-5, with TRBD1 as a possible D gene (6 bases). The CDR3 has 15 residues. Trimming shortened V by 5 bases and J by 5 bases, and 18 bases separated the two germline ends. Germline CDR1 reads SEHNR; CDR2 reads FQNEAQ (reference sequence). As DNA, the CDR3 is TGTGCCAGCAGCCGACACCAGGGGATCCTGGAGACCCAGTACTTC. It translates to CASSRHQGILETQYF.

This clonotype appeared many times. V usage is TRBV13 and J usage is TRBJ2-7; 8 bases are shared with TRBD1. The CDR3 runs to 17 residues. Germline assignment: CDR1 PRHDT and CDR2 FYEKMQ (reference sequence). V shed 5 bases and J 0 bases; nucleotides not matched to a gene: 12. The chain's CDR3 is CASSPRDRHGPSYEQYF. CDR3 nucleotide sequence: TGTGCCAGCAGCCCACGGGACAGGCACGGACCCTCCTACGAGCAGTACTTC. The full variable domain, with the rest looked up from reference TRBV13 and TRBJ2-7, is AAGVIQSPRHLIKEKRETATLKCYPIPRHDTVYWYQQGPGQDPQFLISFYEKMQSDKGSIPDRFSAQQFSDYHSELNMSSLELGDSALYFCASSPRDRHGPSYEQYFGPGTRLTVT.

This clonotype was seen a few times. V gene TRBV19 combines with J gene TRBJ2-3; 7 bases line up with TRBD2. From germline, CDR1 is LNHDA and CDR2 SQIVND (reference sequence). There are 15 residues in the CDR3. Trimming took 5 bases from V and 3 from J; bases not matched to a gene: 8. The CDR3 loop reads CASSSLAWITDTQYF. CDR3 bases: TGTGCCAGTAGTTCACTAGCGTGGATTACAGATACGCAGTATTTT.

On this clonotype: A much more abundant neighbour one base away suggests this may be a read error. The chain combines TRBV6-5 with TRBJ2-7, with D maybe TRBD2 (6 bases). CDR1 is MNHEY and CDR2 is SVGAGI in the germline V gene. Between the trimmed V and J ends, which lost 7 bases and 0 bases, there was a span of 16 bases. The CDR3 length is 15 residues. DNA of the CDR3: TGTGCCAGCAATAAGGGACTGGGCAGCTCCTACGAGCAGTACTTC. Translating it yields CASNKGLGSSYEQYF.

V usage is TRBV19 and J usage is TRBJ2-7; TRBD1 is a possible D gene (5 bases). The V end was cut by 7 bases, the J end by 3 bases, with 16 bases between. Germline V lookup: CDR1 LNHDA, CDR2 SQIVND (reference sequence). The CDR3 sequence is 14 residues long. CDR3 in DNA: TGTGCCAGTACCCCTGCACCAGGGTACTACGAGCAGTACTTC. Amino acid sequence: CASTPAPGYYEQYF.

This clonotype was seen repeatedly, ten times or more. The chain recombines TRBV19 with TRBJ1-5; no firm D call. The V end was cut by 6 bases, the J end by 6 bases, with 9 bases between. The germline gives CDR1 LNHDA, CDR2 SQIVND (reference sequence). The CDR3 length is 12 residues. The CDR3 loop is CASSGGVQPQHF. CDR3 nucleotide sequence: TGTGCCAGTAGCGGCGGGGTTCAGCCCCAGCATTTT.

This clonotype showed up just a few times. The rearrangement links TRBV5-1 to TRBJ2-7, with D possibly matching TRBD2 (5 bases). Germline CDR1 is SGHRS and CDR2 is YFSETQ. The V end lost 4 bases, the J end lost 2 bases, and 19 bases lay between the germline ends. The CDR3 is made up of 16 amino acids. CDR3 in amino acids: CASSPGLSYSPYEQYF. The CDR3 DNA reads as TGCGCCAGCAGCCCCGGACTGAGCTACAGTCCCTACGAGCAGTACTTC.

There are many counts of this clonotype. This chain links TRBV6-2 or TRBV6-3 with TRBJ2-4; D is perhaps TRBD2 (5 bases). Germline V CDR1 and CDR2: MNHEY, SVGEGT. This CDR3 is built from 13 residues. V lost 4 bases and J 7 bases, leaving 11 bases between the germline ends. The CDR3: CASSLALGNIQYF. The CDR3 coding sequence is TGTGCCAGCAGTTTAGCGCTGGGGAACATTCAGTACTTC.

Note on this clonotype: A read error is possible here, since a much larger clone lies one base away. The chain combines TRBV19 with TRBJ2-7; D call uncertain. The length of the CDR3 is 14 residues. The germline CDR1 and CDR2 sequences are LNHDA and SQIVND (reference sequence). As DNA, the CDR3 is TGTGCCAGTAGTATAGCGGGCAGGACCTACGAGCAGCACTTC. It specifies CASSIAGRTYEQHF.

This clonotype was detected many times. V usage is TRBV2 and J usage is TRBJ2-5, with D perhaps being TRBD1 or TRBD2 (5 bases each). From germline, CDR1 is SNHLY and CDR2 FYNNEI. CDR3 length: 15 residues. V was trimmed by 0 bases and J by 4 bases, leaving 12 bases between them. The CDR3 sequence: CASSEALTGPETQYF. CDR3 in DNA: TGTGCCAGCAGTGAAGCGCTAACGGGACCAGAGACCCAGTACTTC.

This clonotype was counted at least ten times. The rearrangement links TRBV4-3 to TRBJ2-4, with D tentatively TRBD2 (5 bases). Trimming removed 3 bases at V and 3 bases at J, with 9 bases between. CDR3 length: 14 amino acids. From germline, CDR1 is LGHNA and CDR2 YSLEER. CDR3 sequence: CASSHGRGKNIQYF. The CDR3 bases are TGCGCCAGCAGCCATGGCCGGGGCAAAAACATTCAGTACTTC.

With respect to this clonotype: A much more abundant neighbour one base away suggests this may be a read error. The chain recombines TRBV24-1 with TRBJ1-1; D is undetermined. This CDR3 region has 13 residues. Germline-derived CDR1 and CDR2 are KGHDR and SFDVKD. The CDR3 bases are TGTGCCACCGCGGCCGGGCCGAACACTGAACCTTTCTTT. It is translated as CATAAGPNTEPFF.

This clonotype has only a few counts. Since a much larger clone is just one base distant, this may be a read error. The V call is TRBV5-1, the J call TRBJ2-1, with D possibly TRBD2 on 5 matching bases. CDR3 length: 13 residues. Germline values: CDR1 SGHRS, CDR2 YFSETQ. CDR3 residues: CASRASRGNGQFF. Here the CDR3 DNA reads TGCGCCTCAAGGGCTAGCCGTGGCAATGGGCAGTTCTTC.

With respect to this clonotype: A much larger clone is a single base away; this may be a read error. This likely comes from a read error, as the CDR3 has no conserved phenylalanine or tryptophan at its end. The rearrangement uses TRBV6-4 and TRBJ1-1; 7 bases match TRBD1. The CDR3 is made up of 14 amino acids. Germline V gene lookup returns CDR1 MRHNA and CDR2 SNTAGT. With 6 bases clipped from V and 6 bases from J, the junction kept 10 bases outside the gene matches. The CDR3 DNA reads as TGTGCCAGCAGACAAGACAGGGAAAATCCTGAAGCTTTCTCT. Its translation: CASRQDRENPEAFS.

In this sample, this clonotype turned up many times. The V and J genes are TRBV7-8 and TRBJ2-3; 7 nucleotides align to TRBD2. The V segment lost 5 bases and the J segment 0 bases; nucleotides outside the gene matches: 11. This CDR3 spans 17 amino acids. Germline CDR1 and CDR2: SGHVS and FQNEAQ. The CDR3 protein is CASSPIGAGDSTDTQYF. CDR3 DNA: TGTGCCAGCAGCCCCATCGGTGCGGGGGACAGCACAGATACGCAGTATTTT.

In this sample, this clonotype turned up many times. CDR3 in amino acids: CASSQTMTGPLYNSPLHF. The CDR3 nucleotides are TGCGCCAGCAGCCAGACGATGACAGGCCCTTTATATAATTCACCCCTCCACTTT. The chain recombines TRBV4-3 with TRBJ1-6, with TRBD1 as a possible D gene (6 bases). Germline lookup yields CDR1 LGHNA and CDR2 YSLEER. The CDR3 has 18 residues. Deletions cut 3 bases from V and 4 bases from J, with 19 bases between.

Of note for this clonotype: A much larger clonotype is one base distant, so this may be a read error. The chain uses TRBV20-1 and TRBJ2-1, with 13 bases that match TRBD2. With 6 bases clipped from V and 8 bases from J, the junction kept 10 bases outside the gene matches. The CDR3 sequence is 15 residues long. CDR1 and CDR2 (germline): DFQATT, SNEGSKA (reference sequence). CDR3 in DNA: TGCAGTGCGGGGACTAGCGGGAATGGGTACTATGAGCAGTTCTTC. Protein product: CSAGTSGNGYYEQFF.